Below are 12 T cell receptor beta chains sequenced from a single sample in a study of cytomegalovirus exposure and HLA in healthy donors. The PCR employed 60 Vbeta primers together with 13 Jbeta primers. TCRdb's table, derived via immunoSEQ multiplex PCR, lists solely in-frame clones and lacks some. The data contain 270,000 or so clones, around 90% of them singletons. The source material was PBMCs. These receptors came from a girl aged 2-10 years in good health and CMV-seronegative.

This clone was seen a single time. The gene calls are TRBV29-1 and TRBJ2-7; the match to TRBD1 covers 7 bases. The CDR3 spans 11 residues. Germline V lookup: CDR1 SQVTM, CDR2 ANQGSEA. V was clipped by 7 bases and J by 2 bases; unmatched bases: 2. The CDR3 DNA follows: TGCAGCGCCGGGACAGCCTACGAGCAGTACTTC. Translation: CSAGTAYEQYF.

V gene TRBV2 combines with J gene TRBJ2-4; 7 positions agree with TRBD1. V shed 7 bases and J 0 bases; nucleotides not matched to a gene: 6. This CDR3 contains 15 residues. Germline-derived CDR1 and CDR2 are SNHLY and FYNNEI. CDR3 residues: CASTGTALAKNIQYF. The CDR3 DNA is TGTGCCAGCACCGGGACAGCACTAGCCAAAAACATTCAGTACTTC.

The chain is built from TRBV28 and TRBJ2-7; 11 bases align to TRBD1. After removal of 7 bases from V and 6 bases from J, the junction contained 11 bases not matched to a gene. This CDR3 has 15 residues. Germline V gene lookup returns CDR1 MDHEN and CDR2 SYDVKM. The CDR3 is CASTSGGTGGGEQYF. The CDR3 nucleotides read TGTGCCAGCACCTCAGGCGGGACAGGGGGTGGCGAGCAGTACTTC.

The table lists this clone with a count of one. The chain couples TRBV4-2 to TRBJ2-2, with a possible D match to TRBD2 (5 bases). CDR1 LGHNA and CDR2 YNFKEQ come from the germline V gene. V was pared by 3 bases and J by 5 bases, with 10 bases between. The CDR3 extends over 14 amino acids. CDR3: CASSHLDSTGELFF. CDR3 nucleotide sequence: TGTGCCAGCAGCCATTTGGACTCGACCGGGGAGCTGTTTTTT.

The rearrangement joins TRBV10-3 to TRBJ2-1; the D gene is possibly TRBD2 (7 bases). Per germline, CDR1 ENHRY and CDR2 SYGVKD. The CDR3 contains 14 residues. V lost 8 bases, J lost 9 bases, and 20 bases lay in between. CDR3 nucleotide sequence: TGTGCCATCTCCGAAGGGGCGCGGGGGCGTGAGCAGTTCTTC. Protein product: CAISEGARGREQFF.

With respect to this clone: At the DNA level, this CDR3 is encoded by other sequences in the same sample as well. The V and J genes are TRBV6-5 and TRBJ2-7, with 8 bases lining up with TRBD1. CDR1 is MNHEY, CDR2 SVGAGI, per germline. This CDR3 has 13 amino acids. The V segment lost 4 bases and the J segment 2 bases; nucleotides outside the gene matches: 1. DNA of the CDR3: TGTGCCAGCAGTTTGACAGGGGCCTACGAGCAGTACTTC. Translation gives CASSLTGAYEQYF.

CDR3 nucleotide sequence: TGCAGTGCTAGAGAGGGGGGAGGCTACACCTTC. Protein sequence: CSAREGGGYTF. This chain connects TRBV20-1 to TRBJ1-2; tentatively, D is TRBD1 (5 bases). Germline V gene sequence: CDR1 DFQATT, CDR2 SNEGSKA (reference sequence). The germline V and J ends were trimmed by 0 bases and 8 bases, with 7 bases remaining between them. The CDR3 runs 11 residues.

This clone was picked up one time. The CDR3 region is CASTKIQRHSGNTIYF. The CDR3 coding sequence is TGTGCCAGCACCAAAATACAGAGACACTCTGGAAACACCATATATTTT. The chain employs TRBV13 and TRBJ1-3, with no clear D. Looked up from germline, CDR1 is PRHDT and CDR2 is FYEKMQ (reference sequence). CDR3 size: 16 residues. V was pared by 7 bases and J by 0 bases, with 16 bases between.

This chain joins TRBV10-3 and TRBJ2-7; 7 bases match TRBD1. Germline assignment: CDR1 ENHRY and CDR2 SYGVKD. The CDR3 extends over 14 amino acids. V lost 10 bases and J lost 1; bases outside the gene matches: 10. The DNA for the CDR3 is TGTGCCACCAAGGGACAGATACTTTCCTACGAGCAGTACTTC. It translates to CATKGQILSYEQYF.

The table lists this clone with a few counts. In the same sample, other DNA sequences code for this CDR3. The chain's CDR3 is CSARPGETQYF. The CDR3 DNA is TGCAGTGCTAGGCCCGGAGAGACCCAGTACTTC. The chain uses TRBV20-1 and TRBJ2-5; D is unresolved. CDR1 is DFQATT, CDR2 SNEGSKA, per germline (reference sequence). The CDR3 has 11 residues. The germline V and J ends were trimmed by 3 bases and 4 bases, with 6 bases remaining between them.

The chain has TRBV6-5 and TRBJ1-5; D unclear. The germline V gene has CDR1 MNHEY and CDR2 SVGAGI. This CDR3 is built from 13 residues. V lost 5 bases and J lost 8, with 13 bases in between. The CDR3 sequence is CASSATYGEPQHF. In nucleotides, the CDR3 is TGTGCCAGCAGTGCTACGTATGGAGAGCCCCAGCATTTT.

The rearrangement links TRBV30 to TRBJ2-5, with D possibly matching TRBD2 (6 bases). V was shortened by 7 bases and J by 5 bases, with 20 bases between the two germline ends. Germline CDR1 is GTSNPN and CDR2 is SVGIG (reference sequence). This CDR3 is 14 amino acids long. Here the CDR3 DNA reads TGTGCCTCCCAGCCGGAGGGGCGCGGGGAGACCCAGTACTTC. Amino acid sequence: CASQPEGRGETQYF.